This TCR beta chain was identified during a study of tumor-infiltrating lymphocytes in oesophageal squamous cell carcinoma. Germline lookup yields CDR1 SGHNT and CDR2 YENEEA. The CDR3 sequence is 15 residues long. V dropped 5 bases and J dropped 4; count of bases not matched to a gene: 5. This clonotype was detected a few times. From the PCR reads, TCRdb called clonotypes with MiXCR, one entry per CDR3 protein. The sample lists fewer than 11,000 distinct CDR3 sequences, about 60% occurring once. The sample was esophageal tumor tissue. This TCR was sampled from a male donor with esophageal squamous cell carcinoma. The chain joins TRBV11-3 to TRBJ2-3; TRBD2 matches 11 bases. The CDR3 region is CASSPGLADSDTQYF. Written as DNA, the CDR3 is TGTGCCAGCAGCCCGGGACTAGCGGATTCAGATACGCAGTATTTT.